This T cell receptor beta chain was retrieved from a study of blood T cells in healthy people across ages. Combining a sample-barcoded 5' primer with a J-beta primer mix, a second PCR ran for roughly 6 to 11 cycles. TCRdb ran MiXCR on the 5' RACE reads and lists one entry per CDR3 protein. Of about 940,000 distinct CDR3 sequences listed, around 48% are singletons. Germline V gene lookup returns CDR1 SGHVS and CDR2 FQNEAQ. This CDR3 is 14 amino acids long. The V end was cut by 3 bases, the J end by 3 bases, with 12 bases between. This TCR was sampled from a man aged 30 to 39 in good health. This chain connects TRBV7-8 to TRBJ2-7; D gene ambiguous. The material sequenced was blood. The CDR3 sequence is CASSFQVSNYEQYF. The CDR3 DNA reads TGTGCCAGCAGCTTCCAGGTCTCCAACTACGAGCAGTACTTC.